This T cell receptor (beta chain) came from a study of Ad26.COV2.S vaccination and SARS-CoV-2 variants. The study, taken as a whole, reports: Reported findings describe substantial breadth in spike-specific CD8+ and CD4+ T cell responses following vaccination.

Details on this clone: Its cognate antigen is unknown.

Per germline, CDR1 PRHDT and CDR2 FYEKMQ (reference sequence). The V end lost 1 base, the J end lost 9 bases, and 4 bases lay between the germline ends. This CDR3 is 11 amino acids long. Some clones are missing from TCRdb's copy, which holds only in-frame ones; the method was immunoSEQ multiplex PCR. The sample has about 94,000 clones, 82% seen once. This sequence was found in a human donor who had recovered from COVID-19. The rearrangement links TRBV13 to TRBJ2-1; no reliable D call. The material was peripheral blood, obtained after recovery from COVID-19. Here the CDR3 DNA reads TGTGCCAGCAGCTTAGTTGTTGAGCAGTTCTTC. Translated: CASSLVVEQFF. The full variable domain, in which reference TRBV13 and TRBJ2-1 provide the parts outside the CDR3, is AAGVIQSPRHLIKEKRETATLKCYPIPRHDTVYWYQQGPGQDPQFLISFYEKMQSDKGSIPDRFSAQQFSDYHSELNMSSLELGDSALYFCASSLVVEQFFGPGTRLTVL.